This TCR beta chain was sequenced in a study of early T cells in non-severe SARS-CoV-2 infection listed by TCRdb under 2021. Background for the entire study: TCR sequencing used bulk RNA from unsorted whole blood, so alpha and beta chains could not be paired.

The method was 5' RACE. This sample was sequenced with a NextSeq 500. Unique molecular identifiers were attached to individual cDNA molecules in the TCR library protocol so that sequencing error and PCR bias could be corrected. TCR alpha and beta chains were both sequenced, and the abundances of alpha and beta sequences in each sample were closely correlated with each other. Processing in the source paper ran as follows. V gene, J gene and CDR3 annotation of TCR sequences was performed with Decombinator V4. TCRs were defined as expanded if a significant change between any two time points was detected under a Poisson model with p below 0.0001. TCR abundances were normalised to the total number of TCRs sequenced in each sample and reported as counts per million. A search of VDJdb, accessed on 1 November 2021, was run for TCRs annotated to CMV, EBV and SARS-CoV-2, with TCRs annotated for multiple antigens excluded. TCRdb applied fastp at Q25 and MiXCR to the public reads, then kept only in-frame beta chains. Entries that share a CDR3 protein sequence are merged under the most common genes and DNA. TCRdb, rather than the study authors, made the V and J calls. Recorded for this sample are about 35,000 distinct CDR3 sequences; 6% to 9.5% of them occurred a single time. The ten most abundant clones make up 12% of the sample.

This was a case-control study nested in a cohort of healthcare workers in London, UK, who had nasopharyngeal swab PCR tests and blood samples taken every week. Healthcare workers were enrolled in the week of the UK lockdown, from 23 to 31 March 2020, and were followed every week for up to about 16 weeks. This clonotype has just a few counts. The clone's antigen remains unknown. Within one base of it there is no much larger clone, and no base qualities were kept. The paper's findings and limits, for the study overall: VDJdb matching was skewed toward anti-spike CD8 responses and likely underestimated virus-specific expansions by missing private and CD4 specificities.

The sequence derives from an adult who was a healthcare worker with PCR-confirmed SARS-CoV-2 infection or an uninfected control (not recorded which). The input for sequencing was whole blood, taken at baseline.

The sequence in DNA is TGTGCCAGCAGTCTTGGACTAGTCAACCAAGAGACCCAGTACTTC. It translates as CASSLGLVNQETQYF. In this chain, TRBV6-1 is recombined with TRBJ2-5; TRBD2 matches 7 bases in the middle. The CDR3 spans 15 residues, from the cysteine through the phenylalanine. CDR3 DNA is the only sequence kept; it has 45 bases, read in frame from the first base. V lost 5 bases and J lost 0 bases, and the count of bases not matched to a germline gene is 6. The germline V gene encodes CDR1 MNHNS and CDR2 SASEGT.